This T cell receptor beta chain was sequenced in a study of cytomegalovirus exposure and HLA in healthy donors. In its sample, this clone was seen a few times. Its antigen is unknown. The germline gives CDR1 MNHNY, CDR2 SVGAGI (reference sequence). CDR3 length equals 11 residues. Trimming took off 8 bases at V and 6 bases at J, with 11 bases between the two ends. Study observations and caveats: It is likely that the observed cluster of highly shared sequence variants was a sequencing artifact. Testing in vitro showed a few CMV-associated chains specific for CMV antigens.

PCR amplification relied on 60 Vbeta primers (plus 13 Jbeta primers). The data were produced by immunoSEQ multiplex PCR, yet TCRdb's version contains in-frame clones alone and is incomplete. The sample comprises roughly 130,000 clones, over 70% of which are singletons, and less than 2.5% rests with the top ten. The rearrangement joins TRBV6-6 to TRBJ2-7, with TRBD2 as a possible D gene (5 bases). Sequencing input: PBMCs. The sequence was obtained from a woman in her 40s in good health and CMV-seropositive. The DNA of the CDR3 is TGTGCCAGCGGATCGGGAATCGAGCAGTACTTC. This gives the protein CASGSGIEQYF.